The next 16 T cell receptor beta chains were all read from a single sample in a study of blood T cells in healthy people across ages. The authors ran a second PCR of 7 to 11 cycles using a sample-barcoded 5' primer and a J-beta primer mix. TCRdb redid the calling of the 5' RACE reads with MiXCR, one entry per CDR3 protein. The data show about 1.8 million distinct CDR3 sequences, roughly 52% seen once. What was sequenced was blood. These receptor sequences come from a woman aged 40 to 50 in good health.

This chain links TRBV5-1 with TRBJ1-3; 8 nucleotides match TRBD1. The CDR3 loop spans 16 amino acids. CDR1 and CDR2 from the germline V gene are SGHRS and YFSETQ. Trimming at V came to 3 bases and at J to 4 bases, leaving 9 bases not matched to a gene. CDR3 nucleotides: TGCGCCAGCAGCTCCCGACAGGGGATGGAGGGAAACACCATATATTTT. Amino acids: CASSSRQGMEGNTIYF.

V and J are TRBV4-3 and TRBJ2-3; 10 bases are shared with TRBD2. The CDR3 runs 17 residues. CDR1 and CDR2 (germline): LGHNA, YSLEER. J gave up 4 bases and V 1 base, and 8 bases lay outside the gene matches. The DNA of the CDR3 is TGCGCCAGCAGCCAAGTCCCCAGCGGGGGGGCCCCAGATACGCAGTATTTT. Translating gives CASSQVPSGGAPDTQYF.

There are a few counts of this clonotype. This chain connects TRBV9 to TRBJ2-3, with 11 bases that match TRBD2. V dropped 4 bases and J dropped 2; count of bases not matched to a gene: 3. CDR3 length equals 15 residues. From germline, CDR1 is SGDLS and CDR2 YYNGEE. The CDR3 loop is CASSTGLAVTDTQYF. The CDR3 bases are TGTGCCAGCAGCACGGGACTAGCGGTCACAGATACGCAGTATTTT. Drawing the rest from reference TRBV9 and TRBJ2-3, the complete variable domain is DSGVTQTPKHLITATGQRVTLRCSPRSGDLSVYWYQQSLDQGLQFLIQYYNGEERAKGNILERFSAQQFPDLHSELNLSSLELGDSALYFCASSTGLAVTDTQYFGPGTRLTVL.

In its sample, this clonotype was seen a few times. The chain is built from TRBV4-1 and TRBJ2-5; D is unresolved. This CDR3 is built from 15 residues. Per the germline V gene, CDR1 is MGHRA and CDR2 is YSYEKL. Trimming removed 1 base from V and 2 bases from J, with 11 bases in between. The CDR3 sequence: CASSQGGNGQETQYF. The CDR3 DNA reads as TGCGCCAGCAGCCAAGGAGGAAACGGGCAAGAGACCCAGTACTTC.

This chain joins TRBV14 and TRBJ2-1; D remains ambiguous. The germline gives CDR1 SGHDN, CDR2 FVKESK. This CDR3 region has 13 residues. V was clipped by 0 bases and J by 9 bases, with 9 bases between them. The CDR3 region is CASSQDMPGEQFF. The CDR3 DNA reads TGTGCCAGCAGCCAAGATATGCCGGGTGAGCAGTTCTTC.

The chain employs TRBV20-1 and TRBJ1-2; D remains unclear. V was cut by 6 bases and J by 8 bases, with 16 bases left in between. CDR3 length equals 12 residues. Looked up from germline, CDR1 is DFQATT and CDR2 is SNEGSKA (reference sequence). CDR3 region: CSAPLGLAGYTF. The CDR3 DNA follows: TGCAGTGCCCCACTCGGACTAGCGGGCTACACCTTC.

The rearrangement uses TRBV6-2 or TRBV6-3 and TRBJ2-3; 8 positions match TRBD2. The germline V gene has CDR1 MNHEY and CDR2 SVGEGT. The CDR3 consists of 14 residues. The junction had 6 bases not matched to a gene; V was cut back by 5 bases and J by 5 bases. The CDR3: CASSIGLARDTQYF. The CDR3 DNA is TGTGCCAGCAGTATCGGACTAGCTCGAGATACGCAGTATTTT.

This clonotype was counted only a few times. The V call is TRBV4-3, the J call TRBJ2-3; D is possibly TRBD1 (7 bases). V was cut by 6 bases and J by 1 base, with 14 bases left in between. The CDR3 has 15 amino acids. Per germline, CDR1 LGHNA and CDR2 YSLEER. CDR3 bases: TGCGCCAGCAGTACGGGGGACAGCCGCACAGATACGCAGTATTTT. Its protein product is CASSTGDSRTDTQYF.

The genes are TRBV4-3 and TRBJ1-1; D not resolved. Trimming stripped 7 bases from V and 1 base from J, with 16 bases between. The V gene's germline CDR1 is LGHNA and CDR2 YSLEER. The CDR3 contains 15 residues. CDR3 DNA: TGCGCCAGCACCCCACACGTTGGAGAGAACACTGAAGCTTTCTTT. Residues: CASTPHVGENTEAFF.

The V gene is TRBV11-1, the J gene TRBJ1-2, with a tentative D call TRBD1 (5 bases). Germline V gene data show CDR1 as SGHAT and CDR2 as FQDESV (reference sequence). V lost 5 bases and J lost 4, with 17 bases in between. The CDR3 contains 15 residues. In DNA form, the CDR3 reads TGTGCCAGCAGCCACGGGACCCCCGACGGCTATGGCTACACCTTC. It specifies CASSHGTPDGYGYTF.

This clonotype has more than one count but fewer than ten. The V and J genes are TRBV20-1 and TRBJ2-1, with 11 bases matching TRBD2. Germline lookup yields CDR1 DFQATT and CDR2 SNEGSKA (reference sequence). With 4 bases clipped from V and 8 bases from J, the junction kept 10 bases outside the gene matches. The CDR3 runs 15 residues. This chain's CDR3 is CSATLSGGALDEQFF. CDR3 in DNA: TGCAGTGCTACGCTTAGCGGGGGGGCCTTAGATGAGCAGTTCTTC.

V is TRBV5-1 and J is TRBJ2-3; TRBD1 aligns across 11 bases. The CDR3 is made up of 17 amino acids. V trimming: 0 bases; J trimming: 5 bases; junction bases outside the gene matches: 8. From germline, CDR1 is SGHRS and CDR2 YFSETQ. The CDR3 DNA sequence: TGCGCCAGCAGCTTGGTTCGGACAGGGGGCGCGAAAGATACGCAGTATTTT. Protein sequence: CASSLVRTGGAKDTQYF.

The rearrangement joins TRBV20-1 to TRBJ2-3, with 12 nucleotides matching TRBD2. Looked up from germline, CDR1 is DFQATT and CDR2 is SNEGSKA (reference sequence). V lost 6 bases to trimming and J lost 8 bases; unmatched junction nucleotides: 9. This CDR3 has 14 residues. The CDR3 bases are TGCAGTGCCGGACTAGCGGGGCGGGTTGGTACGCAGTATTTT. This sequence encodes CSAGLAGRVGTQYF.

The chain joins TRBV5-1 to TRBJ1-2; D is ambiguous. Trimming shortened V by 6 bases and J by 6 bases, and 24 bases separated the two germline ends. Per germline, CDR1 SGHRS and CDR2 YFSETQ. This CDR3 region has 16 residues. The CDR3 coding sequence is TGCGCCAGCACATCGGAGGCAGCCGTATGGGGTCATGGCTACACCTTC. It is translated as CASTSEAAVWGHGYTF.

The CDR3 region has the DNA TGCGCCAGCAGCCAGCGACTAGCGGGGGGGGTTAATGAGCAGTTCTTC. Amino acid sequence: CASSQRLAGGVNEQFF. This chain uses TRBV4-1 with TRBJ2-1, with 14 bases that match TRBD2. With 3 bases clipped from V and 7 bases from J, the junction kept 5 bases outside the gene matches. The CDR3 spans 16 residues. CDR1 and CDR2 (germline): MGHRA, YSYEKL.

The CDR3 nucleotides are TGTGCCAGCAGTGAACGGAGGACTAGCGGGGGGAATCTGTTCTTC. It specifies CASSERRTSGGNLFF. V usage is TRBV2 and J usage is TRBJ2-1; 14 bases agree with TRBD2. This CDR3 is 15 amino acids long. V shed 2 bases, J shed 15 bases, and the junction held 9 bases outside the gene matches. Germline V gives CDR1 SNHLY, CDR2 FYNNEI.